A single sample is the source of the 6 T cell receptor beta chains below, sequenced in a study of Ad26.COV2.S vaccination and SARS-CoV-2 variants. The table came from immunoSEQ multiplex PCR; TCRdb's copy has only in-frame clones and leaves some out. The sample includes roughly 700,000 clones, roughly 90% of them seen just once. Described treatment: about 20 received Ad26.COV2.S at low or high dose, single or two shots; 5 received placebo; per-sample allocation not given. Samples came from day 63 after the first vaccine or placebo injection. The source was peripheral blood, collected in a trial of Ad26.COV2.S vaccine versus placebo. The receptors derive from a person between 18 and 59 years old who received the Ad26.COV2.S COVID-19 vaccine or a placebo.

The rearrangement joins TRBV5-1 to TRBJ2-2; the match to TRBD2 covers 10 bases. CDR1 and CDR2 (germline): SGHRS, YFSETQ. V trimming: 9 bases; J trimming: 0 bases; junction bases outside the gene matches: 14. CDR3 size: 18 residues. The CDR3 here is CATSQLLTSGANTGELFF. The CDR3 bases are TGCGCCACCTCCCAATTACTAACTAGCGGGGCGAACACCGGGGAGCTGTTTTTT.

The V call is TRBV19, the J call TRBJ2-1; D might be TRBD1 (6 bases). The germline V gene encodes CDR1 LNHDA and CDR2 SQIVND (reference sequence). Trimming pared 3 bases from V and 14 bases from J, leaving 14 bases between. The CDR3 consists of 12 residues. CDR3: CASSMGIEGEFF. The DNA for the CDR3 is TGTGCCAGTAGTATGGGTATAGAGGGGGAGTTCTTC.

The chain combines TRBV5-1 with TRBJ1-2, with D possibly being TRBD1 (5 bases). Germline V gives CDR1 SGHRS, CDR2 YFSETQ. Trimming removed 3 bases at V and 6 bases at J, with 12 bases between. The CDR3 runs 13 residues. CDR3 in DNA: TGCGCCAGCAGCTCCGGGGCCCTCAATGGCTACACCTTC. This encodes CASSSGALNGYTF.

For this clone: A read error may account for a junction end that differs from germline. This chain uses TRBV6-2 or TRBV6-3 with TRBJ2-6, with D unresolved. The CDR3 loop spans 16 amino acids. Germline loops: CDR1 MNHEY, CDR2 SVGEGT. This CDR3 reads CASGYETRAGANVLTF. The CDR3 nucleotides read TGTGCCAGCGGTTACGAGACCCGGGCGGGGGCCAACGTCCTGACTTTC.

The chain employs TRBV5-6 and TRBJ2-5, with D perhaps matching TRBD2 (6 bases). V dropped 7 bases and J dropped 5 bases, with 9 bases sitting between them. This CDR3 contains 11 residues. Germline assignment: CDR1 SGHDT and CDR2 YYEEEE. CDR3 sequence reads: CASGTGETQYF. The CDR3 nucleotides are TGTGCCAGCGGGACTGGGGAGACCCAGTACTTC.

V usage is TRBV5-1 and J usage is TRBJ1-1, with 9 bases identical to TRBD1. V shed 0 bases, J shed 8 bases, and the junction held 8 bases outside the gene matches. Germline V gene sequence: CDR1 SGHRS, CDR2 YFSETQ. This CDR3 has 15 residues. CDR3 residues: CASSLAVGQGYEAFF. CDR3 sequence (DNA): TGCGCCAGCAGCTTGGCCGTTGGACAGGGGTACGAAGCTTTCTTT. The whole variable domain, filled in from reference TRBV5-1 and TRBJ1-1, reads KAGVTQTPRYLIKTRGQQVTLSCSPISGHRSVSWYQQTPGQGLQFLFEYFSETQRNKGNFPGRFSGRQFSNSRSEMNVSTLELGDSALYLCASSLAVGQGYEAFFGQGTRLTVV.